Listed below are T cell receptor beta chains from one sample, sequenced in a study of vaccination and CD4 T cells after COVID-19. TCRdb fed the PCR reads into MiXCR, producing one record per CDR3 protein. Of roughly 10,000 distinct CDR3 sequences listed, roughly two thirds are singletons. No antigen has been identified for these receptors. The sequencing sample was made of CD4+ T cells from blood, cultured in vitro. The receptors come from a human donor who had recovered from COVID-19. The CDR3 runs from the conserved cysteine through the conserved F or W. Each record gives: V gene, D gene, J gene, CDR3 length, CDR3 protein. A D gene is named only where the DNA matches it firmly.

>TRBV7-9|.|TRBJ2-3|14
CASRGGLLGGTQYF
>TRBV6-4|.|TRBJ2-5|13
CASSDCHRETQYF
>TRBV20-1|.|TRBJ2-5|15
CSATQPGLRWETQYF
>TRBV6-1|TRBD1|TRBJ1-5|14
CASAWDRTNQPQHF
>TRBV20-1|.|TRBJ2-1|14
CSAIVGNLYNEQFF
>TRBV20-1|.|TRBJ2-5|13
CSARGGSQETQYF
>TRBV23-1|.|TRBJ2-5|17
CASSQRRPGGFAETQYF
>TRBV6-2/TRBV6-3|TRBD1|TRBJ1-1|15
CATSKQRQGFSGAFF
>TRBV6-1|.|TRBJ2-7|12
CASLDAAYEQYF
>TRBV3-1|.|TRBJ2-1|13
CASRGFGYNEQFF
>TRBV6-1|.|TRBJ1-1|13
CASIRHPNTEAFF
>TRBV7-3|TRBD2|TRBJ2-1|14
CASSLGTSGNEQFF
>TRBV30|.|TRBJ1-2|12
CAWSVSKDSPIF
>TRBV24-1|.|TRBJ2-3|15
CATSESGGITDTQYF
>TRBV19|.|TRBJ2-3|15
CASSLGDRDTDTQYF
>TRBV7-6|TRBD1|TRBJ2-3|14
CASSLAQGTDTQYF
>TRBV6-5|TRBD1|TRBJ1-1|14
CASSLQGAGTEAFF
>TRBV19|.|TRBJ1-1|14
CASSIGWTPGVAFF
>TRBV27|.|TRBJ1-1|16
CASSSLQGTLNTEAFF
>TRBV6-2/TRBV6-3|TRBD1|TRBJ1-5|14
CASGDRGGNQPQHF
>TRBV7-3|.|TRBJ1-1|13
CASSLMVDTEAFF
>TRBV15|.|TRBJ1-2|13
CATSRDVIYGYTF
>TRBV28|.|TRBJ1-4|16
CASSPWGEPRDEKLFF
>TRBV20-1|TRBD1|TRBJ1-5|14
CSASGQGDNQPQHF
>TRBV24-1|TRBD1|TRBJ1-5|16
CATSDPGQGRNQPQHF
>TRBV7-6|.|TRBJ2-3|16
CASSLDLSQGGDTQYF
>TRBV6-5|.|TRBJ1-1|14
CASSYGGQGAEAFF